The clone carrying this T cell receptor (beta chain) was counted many times. As yet, its antigen is unknown. The authors' processing: Building a distant-metastasis classifier for papillary thyroid cancer drew on CDR3 differences across clinicopathological groups. TCRdb re-clonotyped the PCR reads via MiXCR. The V and J calls and clone size are TCRdb's, not the authors'. The top ten clones hold roughly 8% of a sample with 32,000 or so clones, around 20% of them seen once. The data are from a study of metastatic and nonmetastatic thyroid tumors. About the study: For malignant and benign thyroid patients, tumor or nodule tissue and blood were the sources whose repertoires were compared. General study results and limits: Benign nodules reportedly had significantly lower TCR beta diversity than malignant thyroid tumors in blood and tumor.

Thyroid surgery had not been preceded by any treatment in any patient. The V gene lost 0 bases and the J gene lost 9 bases, with 13 bases spanning the gap. Per germline, CDR1 SGHTS and CDR2 YDEGEE. This CDR3 region has 15 residues. Sequencing used blood. This sequence originates from a female donor with papillary thyroid cancer or a benign thyroid nodule (not recorded which). Some clones in this sample may be carry-over from other donors' samples. This chain uses TRBV5-8 with TRBJ1-6; D might be TRBD1 (5 bases). CDR3 in amino acids: CASSLGLGTGSPLHF. The CDR3 region has the DNA TGTGCCAGCAGCTTGGGTCTGGGGACCGGTTCACCCCTCCACTTT.